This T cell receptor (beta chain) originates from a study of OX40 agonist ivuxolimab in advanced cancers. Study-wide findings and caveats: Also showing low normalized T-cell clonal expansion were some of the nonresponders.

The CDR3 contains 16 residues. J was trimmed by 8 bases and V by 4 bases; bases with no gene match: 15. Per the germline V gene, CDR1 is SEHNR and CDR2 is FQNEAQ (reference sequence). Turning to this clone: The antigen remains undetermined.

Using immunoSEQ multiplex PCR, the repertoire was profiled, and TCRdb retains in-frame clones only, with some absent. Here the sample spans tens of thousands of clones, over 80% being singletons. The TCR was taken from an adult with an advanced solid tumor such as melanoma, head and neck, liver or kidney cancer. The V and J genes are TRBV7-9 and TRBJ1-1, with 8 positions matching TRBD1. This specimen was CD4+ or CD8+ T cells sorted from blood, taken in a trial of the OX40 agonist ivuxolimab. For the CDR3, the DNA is TGTGCCAGCAGCTCAATCGAACAGGGGGGCGGTGTCGAAGCTTTCTTT. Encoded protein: CASSSIEQGGGVEAFF.